This entry is about one T cell receptor (beta chain). No antigen is known for it. V dropped 5 bases and J dropped 7 bases, with 9 bases sitting between them. CDR1 and CDR2 (germline): MDHEN, SYDVKM. The CDR3 is made up of 12 amino acids. The source of the sample is a study of response to subunit inactivated influenza vaccine. General study points: The study's authors posited that every seasonal influenza vaccination enlists few new T cells.

TCRdb used MiXCR to reprocess the RT-PCR reads, holding one entry per CDR3 protein. The table includes roughly 650,000 distinct CDR3 sequences, 15% to 19% detected once. V usage is TRBV28 and J usage is TRBJ1-3, with D unclear. The clonotype comes from a man aged 45-65 years who received an inactivated influenza vaccine. The sequencing here drew on PBMCs from blood, taken roughly 12 days after vaccination. CDR3 bases: TGTGCCAGCAGTCCCCCGTGGAACACCATATATTTT. This encodes CASSPPWNTIYF. Together with reference TRBV28 and TRBJ1-3, the CDR3 gives the full variable domain: DVKVTQSSRYLVKRTGEKVFLECVQDMDHENMFWYRQDPGLGLRLIYFSYDVKMKEKGDIPEGYSVSREKKERFSLILESASTNQTSMYLCASSPPWNTIYFGEGSWLTVV.